The present TCR beta chain was sequenced within a study of blood T cell repertoires in COVID-19. Study in general: Samples taken during acute and convalescent COVID-19 were collected in the United States, Italy and Spain.

CDR3 length: 15 residues. Trimming left V 3 bases short and J 14 bases short, with 21 bases between. This clone has just one count. TCRdb's copy holds only in-frame clones and misses some; the assay was immunoSEQ multiplex PCR. The sample carries just over 200,000 clones, over 70% recorded once. This clonotype was obtained from a woman aged 70-85 years with acute or convalescent COVID-19. The chain has TRBV5-3 and TRBJ1-6; D may be TRBD1 (5 bases). TRBV5-3 counts as an open reading frame of uncertain function. What was sequenced was peripheral blood. The chain's CDR3 is CARSSNFGPGETLHF. In nucleotides, the CDR3 is TGTGCCAGAAGCTCTAATTTTGGGCCGGGGGAAACCCTCCACTTT.